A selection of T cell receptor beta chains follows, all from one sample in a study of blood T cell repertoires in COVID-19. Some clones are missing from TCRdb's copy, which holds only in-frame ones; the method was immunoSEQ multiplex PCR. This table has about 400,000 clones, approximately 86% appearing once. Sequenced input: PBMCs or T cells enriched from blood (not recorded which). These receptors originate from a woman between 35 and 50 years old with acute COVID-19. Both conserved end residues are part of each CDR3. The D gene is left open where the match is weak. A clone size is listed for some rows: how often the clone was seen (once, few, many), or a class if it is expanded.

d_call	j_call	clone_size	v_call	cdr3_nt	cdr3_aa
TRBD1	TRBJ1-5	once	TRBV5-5	TGTGCCAGCAGCGTACAGGGGGCACAGCCCCAGCATTTT	CASSVQGAQPQHF
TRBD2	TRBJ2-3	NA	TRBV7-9	TGTGCCAGCACCACTAGCGGGGGCGCAGATACGCAGTATTTT	CASTTSGGADTQYF
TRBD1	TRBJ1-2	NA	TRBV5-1	TGCGCCAGCAGCACGGGACAGGGATATGGCTACACCTTC	CASSTGQGYGYTF
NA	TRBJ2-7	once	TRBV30	TGTGCCTGGAGAGGACGGGGGACCTACGAGCAGTACTTC	CAWRGRGTYEQYF
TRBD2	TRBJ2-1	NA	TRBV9	TGTGCCAGCAGCGTAGAGTATAGCGGGGGACAAAACAATGAGCAGTTCTTC	CASSVEYSGGQNNEQFF
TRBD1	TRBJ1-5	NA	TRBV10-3	TGTGCCATCAGTGAGTCGACAGGGGACAATCAGCCCCAGCATTTT	CAISESTGDNQPQHF
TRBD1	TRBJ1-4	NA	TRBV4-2	TGTGCCAGCAGCCGGGGACCGGGACAGGGAAATGAAAAACTGTTTTTT	CASSRGPGQGNEKLFF
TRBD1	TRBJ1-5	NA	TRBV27	TGTGCCAGCAGTCTCCGACAGGGGAGGAGCAATCAGCCCCAGCATTTT	CASSLRQGRSNQPQHF
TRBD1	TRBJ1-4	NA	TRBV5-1	TGCGCCAGCAGCCCTGGACAGGGGGCCTGGGAAAAACTGTTTTTT	CASSPGQGAWEKLFF
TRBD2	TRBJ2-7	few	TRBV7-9	TGTGCCAGCAGCCAGCCCCCAGCTAGCGGAGTCTACGAGCAGTACTTC	CASSQPPASGVYEQYF
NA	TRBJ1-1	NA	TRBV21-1	TGTGCCAGCAGCAACCTCGGACAGGGCCTCCGAGCTTTCTTT	CASSNLGQGLRAFF
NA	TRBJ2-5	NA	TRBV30	TGTGCCTGGAGCAGGGCGTGGGAGACCCAGTACTTC	CAWSRAWETQYF
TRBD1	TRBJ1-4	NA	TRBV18	TGTGCCAGCTTCTCACAGGGGGCGCTGGCTGAAAAACTGTTTTTT	CASFSQGALAEKLFF
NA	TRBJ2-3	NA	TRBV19	TGTGCCAGTAGTACGTCTAGTTACGGGGATACGCAGTATTTT	CASSTSSYGDTQYF
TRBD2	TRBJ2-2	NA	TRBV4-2	TGTGCCAGCAGCCAAGATCCCAGCGGGGGGAACACCGGGGAGCTGTTTTTT	CASSQDPSGGNTGELFF
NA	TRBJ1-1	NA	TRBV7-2	TGTGCCAGCAGCTTAAGAACCAGGGGCAACACTGAAGCTTTCTTT	CASSLRTRGNTEAFF
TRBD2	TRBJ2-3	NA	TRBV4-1	TGCGCCAGCAGAGAGCAGCGGGGGGGCCGCGATACGCAGTATTTT	CASREQRGGRDTQYF
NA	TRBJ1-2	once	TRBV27	TGTGCCAGCAGTTTATCTATAGACTATGGCTACACCTTC	CASSLSIDYGYTF
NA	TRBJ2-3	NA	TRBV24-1	TGTGCCACCAGTGATCTTGATCCAGGGGACACAGATACGCAGTATTTT	CATSDLDPGDTDTQYF
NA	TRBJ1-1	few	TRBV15	TGTGCCACCACGGAGGGGAGGGGGAACACTGAAGCTTTCTTT	CATTEGRGNTEAFF
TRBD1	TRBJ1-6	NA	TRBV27	TGTGCCAGCAGTGCCGACAGGGAAAGGAATTCACCCCTCCACTTT	CASSADRERNSPLHF
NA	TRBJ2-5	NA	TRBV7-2	TGTGCCAGCAGCGCACAGGCCCAAGAGACCCAGTACTTC	CASSAQAQETQYF
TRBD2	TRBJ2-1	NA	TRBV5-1	TGCGCCAGCAGCTTGGCCTTGGCTAGCGGGGGGAATGAGCAGTTCTTC	CASSLALASGGNEQFF
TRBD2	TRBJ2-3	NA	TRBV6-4	TGTGCCAGCAGTGACCTAGCGGGGGGTGCAGATACGCAGTATTTT	CASSDLAGGADTQYF
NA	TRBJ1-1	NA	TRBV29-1	TGCAGCGTTCTTGGGCTGGGAGACACTGAAGCTTTCTTT	CSVLGLGDTEAFF
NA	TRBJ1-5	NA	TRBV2	TGTGCCAGCACCTTGGGGGACATAAAAAATCAGCCCCAGCATTTT	CASTLGDIKNQPQHF
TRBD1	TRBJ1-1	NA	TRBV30	TGTGCCTGGAGGGGACAGATGACGACCACTGAAGCTTTCTTT	CAWRGQMTTTEAFF
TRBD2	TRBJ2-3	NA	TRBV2	TGTGCCAGCAGTGATCGGCTAGCGGGGGGTTGGGATACGCAGTATTTT	CASSDRLAGGWDTQYF
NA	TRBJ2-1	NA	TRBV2	TGTGCCAGCAGTGAAGAAATGGCGGGGAGCTCCTACAATGAGCAGTTCTTC	CASSEEMAGSSYNEQFF
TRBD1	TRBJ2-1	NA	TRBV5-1	TGCGCCAGCAGCGTATGGGACAGGGGGGATGAGCAGTTCTTC	CASSVWDRGDEQFF
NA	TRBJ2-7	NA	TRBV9	TGTGCCAGCAGCCCGAGAGATAGCGGCGGACCCGAGTACTTC	CASSPRDSGGPEYF
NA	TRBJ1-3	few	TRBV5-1	TGCGCCAGCAGCCCGGACAGCTCTGGAAACACCATATATTTT	CASSPDSSGNTIYF
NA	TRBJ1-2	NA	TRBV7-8	TGTGCCAGCAGCTCCCCCGGGTACTATGGCTACACCTTC	CASSSPGYYGYTF
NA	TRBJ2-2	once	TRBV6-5	TGTGCCAGCAGTCGGAAAAGGGGTGCCGGGGAGCTGTTTTTT	CASSRKRGAGELFF
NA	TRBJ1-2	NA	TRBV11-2	TGTGCCAGCAGCTTAGACGCGACATCTGGCTACACCTTC	CASSLDATSGYTF
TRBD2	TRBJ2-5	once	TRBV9	TGTGCCAGCAGCGTAGAAGTTAGCGGGGGTCAGACCCAGTACTTC	CASSVEVSGGQTQYF
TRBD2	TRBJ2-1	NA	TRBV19	TGTGCCAGTAGTACTAGCGGGGGGGTTCTTGAGCAGTTCTTC	CASSTSGGVLEQFF
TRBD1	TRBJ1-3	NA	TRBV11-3	TGTGCCAGCAGCGGAGGGACAGCTGGAAACACCATATATTTT	CASSGGTAGNTIYF
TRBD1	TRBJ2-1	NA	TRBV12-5	TGTGCTAGTGGTTTGAGTTTGGGACAGGGAGTCAATGAGCAGTTCTTC	CASGLSLGQGVNEQFF
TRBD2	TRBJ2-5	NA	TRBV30	TGTGCCTGGGGGGGGGTGTTGTTGGGTAACCAAGAGACCCAGTACTTC	CAWGGVLLGNQETQYF
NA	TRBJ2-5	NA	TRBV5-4	TGTGCCAGCAGCTTGGCCGTTGGGAGGGGGGGGACCCAGTACTTC	CASSLAVGRGGTQYF
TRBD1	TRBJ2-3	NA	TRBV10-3	TGTGCCATCAGCGGACAGGGAGCAGATACGCAGTATTTT	CAISGQGADTQYF
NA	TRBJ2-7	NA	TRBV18	TGTGCCAGCTCGGCCGGGCCCACGGGGGAGCAGTACTTC	CASSAGPTGEQYF
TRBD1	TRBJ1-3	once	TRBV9	TGTGCCAGCAGCCCAAGGACAGGGACTTTCGGAAACACCATATATTTT	CASSPRTGTFGNTIYF
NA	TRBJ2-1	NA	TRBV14	TGTGCCAGCAACCGCCCAGGGTATGGCAATGAGCAGTTCTTC	CASNRPGYGNEQFF
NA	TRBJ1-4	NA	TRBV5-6	TGTGCCAGCAGCTTGAGGGGGAGTGAAAAACTGTTTTTT	CASSLRGSEKLFF
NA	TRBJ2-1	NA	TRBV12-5	TGTGCTAGTGGTTTGGTACCGGCGGGGCTGCCGTACAATGAGCAGTTCTTC	CASGLVPAGLPYNEQFF
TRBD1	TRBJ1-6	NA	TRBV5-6	TGTGCCAGCAGCCCACGGACAGGGGGCGTGGGATCACCCCTCCACTTT	CASSPRTGGVGSPLHF
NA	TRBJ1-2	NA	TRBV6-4	TGTGCCAGCACCTACCCCCCTGTAGACAGCCAAAAGGTCTATGGCTACACCTTC	CASTYPPVDSQKVYGYTF
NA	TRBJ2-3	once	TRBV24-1	TGTGCCACCAGCGAAGAGACAGATACGCAGTATTTT	CATSEETDTQYF
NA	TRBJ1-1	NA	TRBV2	TGTGCCAGCAACTTTATCTCGAACACTGAAGCTTTCTTT	CASNFISNTEAFF
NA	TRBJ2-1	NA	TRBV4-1	TGCGCCAGCAGCCAAACGGGCGGGTACAGCTCCTACAATGAGCAGTTCTTC	CASSQTGGYSSYNEQFF
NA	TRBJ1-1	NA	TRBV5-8	TGTGCCAGCAGCTTGGCCGGGGGGGGAGCTACCACTGAAGCTTTCTTT	CASSLAGGGATTEAFF
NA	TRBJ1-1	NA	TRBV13	TGTGCCAGCAGCTTCATACACCGGGCTGAAGCTTTCTTT	CASSFIHRAEAFF
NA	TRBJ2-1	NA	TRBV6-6	TGTGCCAGCAGTTACTTACCAGGGGAACAGTTCTTC	CASSYLPGEQFF
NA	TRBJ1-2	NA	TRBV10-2	TGCGCCAGCGAAAACGTAAGAGGCTATGGCTACACCTTC	CASENVRGYGYTF
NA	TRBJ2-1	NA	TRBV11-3	TGTGCCAGCTCTGGGGCCTCCTACAATGAGCAGTTCTTC	CASSGASYNEQFF